The text below deals with one T cell receptor (beta chain). Its matching antigen is unknown. These data come from a study of cytomegalovirus exposure and HLA in healthy donors. Overall study findings and caveats: A later analysis showed HLA-associated TCR beta chains outstripping equally common others in clonal expansion. Earlier analysis yielded a pattern in which most TCR beta V segments were productive about 87% or about 30% of the time.

Both 60 Vbeta primers and 13 Jbeta primers went into the PCR. The method was immunoSEQ multiplex PCR; TCRdb's version includes in-frame clones alone and lacks a portion of them. The table lists roughly 110,000 clones, around two thirds of them singletons, with approximately 2% in the top ten. Unmatched junction bases numbered 9, after V lost 5 bases and J lost 4 bases. Germline CDR1 and CDR2: LNHDA and SQIVND (reference sequence). CDR3 size: 15 residues. The chain uses TRBV19 and TRBJ1-1, with 8 positions matching TRBD1. Sequencing was done on a sample of PBMCs. The sequence derives from a human donor in good health. The CDR3 region is CASSPRTGSFTEAFF. CDR3 sequence (DNA): TGTGCCAGTAGTCCCCGGACAGGGAGTTTCACTGAAGCTTTCTTT.